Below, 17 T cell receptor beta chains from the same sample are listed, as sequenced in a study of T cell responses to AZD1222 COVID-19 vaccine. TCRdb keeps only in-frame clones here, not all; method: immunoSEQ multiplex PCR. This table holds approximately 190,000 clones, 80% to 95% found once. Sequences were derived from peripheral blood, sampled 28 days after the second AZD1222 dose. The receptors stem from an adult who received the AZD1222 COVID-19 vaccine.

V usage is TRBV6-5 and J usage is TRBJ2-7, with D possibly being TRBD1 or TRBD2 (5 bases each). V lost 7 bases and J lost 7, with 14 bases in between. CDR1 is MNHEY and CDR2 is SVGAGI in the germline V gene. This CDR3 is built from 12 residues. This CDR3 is CASISPGREQYF. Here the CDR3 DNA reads TGTGCCAGCATCTCTCCGGGGCGGGAGCAGTACTTC.

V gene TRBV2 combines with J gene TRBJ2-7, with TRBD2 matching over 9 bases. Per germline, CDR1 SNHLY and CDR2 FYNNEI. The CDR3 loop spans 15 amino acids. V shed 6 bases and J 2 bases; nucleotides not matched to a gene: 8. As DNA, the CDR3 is TGTGCCAGCAGCCGTAGCGGGGGCCCCCCCTACGAGCAGTACTTC. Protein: CASSRSGGPPYEQYF.

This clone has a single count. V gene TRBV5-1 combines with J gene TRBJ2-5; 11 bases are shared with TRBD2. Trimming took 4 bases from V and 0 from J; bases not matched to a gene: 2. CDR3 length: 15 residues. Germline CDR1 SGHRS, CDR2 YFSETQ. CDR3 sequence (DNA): TGCGCCAGCAGCCCTAGCGGGGGGTACCAAGAGACCCAGTACTTC. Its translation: CASSPSGGYQETQYF.

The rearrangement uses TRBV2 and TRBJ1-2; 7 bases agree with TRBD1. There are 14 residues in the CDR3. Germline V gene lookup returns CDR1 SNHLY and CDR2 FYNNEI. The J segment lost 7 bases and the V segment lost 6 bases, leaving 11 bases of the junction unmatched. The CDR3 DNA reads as TGTGCCAGCAGACGTCCGGGACAGTCTAGTGGCTACACCTTC. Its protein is CASRRPGQSSGYTF.

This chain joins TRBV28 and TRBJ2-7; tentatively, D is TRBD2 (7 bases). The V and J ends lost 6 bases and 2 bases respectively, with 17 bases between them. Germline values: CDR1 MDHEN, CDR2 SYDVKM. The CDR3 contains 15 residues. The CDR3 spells CASSLDGGPAYEQYF. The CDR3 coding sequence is TGTGCCAGCAGCTTAGACGGGGGGCCCGCCTACGAGCAGTACTTC.

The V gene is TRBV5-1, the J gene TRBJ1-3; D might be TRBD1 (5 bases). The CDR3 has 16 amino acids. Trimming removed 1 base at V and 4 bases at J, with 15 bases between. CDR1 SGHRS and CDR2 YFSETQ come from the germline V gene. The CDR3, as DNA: TGCGCCAGCAGCTTGTCCCCTTCGGGGCGAGGAAACACCATATATTTT. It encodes CASSLSPSGRGNTIYF.

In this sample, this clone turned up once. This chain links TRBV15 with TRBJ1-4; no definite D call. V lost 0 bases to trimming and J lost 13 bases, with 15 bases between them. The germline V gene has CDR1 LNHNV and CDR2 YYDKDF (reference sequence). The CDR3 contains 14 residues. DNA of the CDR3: TGTGCCACCAGCAGAGAGTGGGAGGGCCTAAGACTGTTTTTT. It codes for CATSREWEGLRLFF.

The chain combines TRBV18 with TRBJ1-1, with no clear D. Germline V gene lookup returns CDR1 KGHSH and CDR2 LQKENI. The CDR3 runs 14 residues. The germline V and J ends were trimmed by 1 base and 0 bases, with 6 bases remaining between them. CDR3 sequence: CASSPQDMNTEAFF. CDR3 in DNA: TGTGCCAGCTCACCACAAGACATGAACACTGAAGCTTTCTTT.

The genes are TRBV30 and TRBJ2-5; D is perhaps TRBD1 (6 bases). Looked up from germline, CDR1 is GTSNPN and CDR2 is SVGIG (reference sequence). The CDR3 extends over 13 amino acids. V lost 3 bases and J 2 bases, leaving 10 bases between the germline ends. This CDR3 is CAWRWTVQETQYF. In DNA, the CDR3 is TGTGCCTGGAGGTGGACAGTACAAGAGACCCAGTACTTC.

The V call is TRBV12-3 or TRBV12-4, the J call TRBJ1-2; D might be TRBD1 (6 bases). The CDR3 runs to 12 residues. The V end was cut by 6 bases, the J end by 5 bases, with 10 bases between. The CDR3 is CASSQGRYGYTF. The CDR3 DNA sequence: TGTGCCAGCAGCCAGGGGAGATATGGCTACACCTTC.

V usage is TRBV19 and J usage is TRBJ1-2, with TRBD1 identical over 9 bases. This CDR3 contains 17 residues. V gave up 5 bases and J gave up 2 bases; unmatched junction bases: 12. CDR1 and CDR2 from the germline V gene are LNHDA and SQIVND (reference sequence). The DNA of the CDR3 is TGTGCCAGTAGTCTCCAGGGACAGGGAAACTCGAACTATGGCTACACCTTC. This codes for CASSLQGQGNSNYGYTF.

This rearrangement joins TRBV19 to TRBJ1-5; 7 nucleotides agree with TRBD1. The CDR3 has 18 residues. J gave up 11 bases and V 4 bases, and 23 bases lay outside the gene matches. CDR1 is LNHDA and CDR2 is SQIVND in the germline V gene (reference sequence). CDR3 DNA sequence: TGTGCCAGTAGTACTTGGGACAGCGAAGCGGTATTATATGGGGCCCAGCATTTT. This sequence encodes CASSTWDSEAVLYGAQHF.

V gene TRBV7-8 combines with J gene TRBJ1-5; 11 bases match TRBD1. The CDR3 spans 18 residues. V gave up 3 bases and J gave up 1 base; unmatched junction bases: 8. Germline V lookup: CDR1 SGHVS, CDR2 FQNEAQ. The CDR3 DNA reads TGTGCCAGCAGCTTCCACCCCGGGACAGGGGGGAGCAATCAGCCCCAGCATTTT. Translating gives CASSFHPGTGGSNQPQHF.

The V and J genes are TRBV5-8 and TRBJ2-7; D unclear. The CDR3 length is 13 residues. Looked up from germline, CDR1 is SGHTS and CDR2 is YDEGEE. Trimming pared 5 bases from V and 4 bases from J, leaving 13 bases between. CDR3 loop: CASSLGSIYEQYF. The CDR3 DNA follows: TGTGCCAGCAGTTTAGGCAGTATATACGAGCAGTACTTC.

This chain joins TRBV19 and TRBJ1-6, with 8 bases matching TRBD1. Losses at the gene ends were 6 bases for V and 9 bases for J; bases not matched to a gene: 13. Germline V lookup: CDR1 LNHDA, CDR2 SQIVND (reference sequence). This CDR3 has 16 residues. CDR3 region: CASRSAGGIIGSPLHF. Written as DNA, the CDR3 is TGTGCCAGTAGATCGGCAGGGGGCATCATTGGTTCACCCCTCCACTTT.

CDR3 protein: CASSQDGFGAGGGTEAFF. CDR3 DNA: TGTGCCAGCAGCCAAGACGGGTTTGGGGCGGGCGGTGGCACTGAAGCTTTCTTT. The rearrangement links TRBV3-1 (or the pseudogene TRBV3-2) to TRBJ1-1, with D possibly matching TRBD1 (5 bases). The ends were cut back, 0 bases at V and 4 bases at J, with 21 bases in the middle. CDR1 and CDR2 from the germline V gene are LGHDT and YNNKEL (reference sequence). This CDR3 comprises 18 residues.

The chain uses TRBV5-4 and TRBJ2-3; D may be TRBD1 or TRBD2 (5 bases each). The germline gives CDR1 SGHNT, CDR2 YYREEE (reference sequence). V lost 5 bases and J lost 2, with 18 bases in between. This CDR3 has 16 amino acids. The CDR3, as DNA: TGTGCCAGCAGTCCCGGGACGGACTTTATCACAGATACGCAGTATTTT. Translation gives CASSPGTDFITDTQYF.